The clone carrying this TCR beta chain was detected many times. TCRdb re-called the 5' RACE reads through MiXCR, storing one row per CDR3 protein. The sample carries 500,000 to 650,000 distinct CDR3 sequences, 12% recorded once. The data were obtained in a study of T cells after yellow fever vaccination. This TCR came from a man in his thirties or forties who received the YFV17D yellow fever vaccine. This sample comprised PBMCs, obtained on the day of the yellow fever booster vaccination.

DNA of the CDR3: TGTGCCAGCAGCCAAGGTTCCCTCACCGGGGAGCTGTTTTTT. The encoded protein is CASSQGSLTGELFF. The V and J genes are TRBV3-1 and TRBJ2-2; D gene unclear. The CDR3 is 14 residues long. Trimming removed 1 base at V and 4 bases at J, with 7 bases between. CDR1 and CDR2 (germline): LGHDT, YNNKEL (reference sequence).